This entry lists 32 T cell receptor beta chains sequenced from one sample in a study of blood T cells in healthy people across ages. A second PCR, run for about 6 to 11 cycles, used a sample-barcoded 5' primer plus a J-beta primer mix. TCRdb reprocessed the 5' RACE reads with MiXCR, giving one entry per CDR3 protein. The table includes about 730,000 distinct CDR3 sequences, more than 40% detected once. Sequencing was done on a sample of blood. These receptors were taken from a woman aged 60-75 years in good health.

This clonotype has at least ten counts. CDR3 protein: CASSFAGGGQGIVGETQYF. The CDR3 DNA reads as TGTGCCAGCAGTTTCGCCGGTGGGGGACAGGGGATTGTCGGGGAGACCCAGTACTTC. V and J are TRBV12-3 or TRBV12-4 and TRBJ2-5; 10 bases map to TRBD1. This CDR3 region has 19 residues. Losses at the gene ends were 3 bases for V and 5 bases for J; bases not matched to a gene: 18.

The CDR3 reads CASSQGRGANTDTQYF. The CDR3, as DNA: TGCGCCAGCAGCCAAGGGCGCGGGGCCAACACAGATACGCAGTATTTT. The chain recombines TRBV4-3 with TRBJ2-3; D is perhaps TRBD2 (6 bases). Germline CDR1 is LGHNA and CDR2 is YSLEER. Trimming shortened V by 1 base and J by 2 bases, and 13 bases separated the two germline ends. This CDR3 region has 16 residues.

The genes are TRBV10-3 and TRBJ2-5; 12 bases are shared with TRBD2. The J call may be wrong; the DNA end is better matched by TRBJ2-7. Germline V gene data show CDR1 as ENHRY and CDR2 as SYGVKD. The CDR3 runs to 14 residues. CDR3 nucleotide sequence: TGTGCCATCGGACTAGCGGGGAGGACCTACGAGCAGTACTTC. This codes for CAIGLAGRTYEQYF.

Worth noting for this clonotype: A read error is possible here, since a much larger clone lies one base away. V is TRBV4-2 and J is TRBJ1-2; TRBD1 is a possible D gene (6 bases). This CDR3 region has 14 residues. Germline V CDR1 and CDR2: LGHNA, YNFKEQ. CDR3 DNA sequence: TGTACCAGCAGCCAATCAACAGGGAATGATGGCTACACCTTC. Amino acid sequence: CTSSQSTGNDGYTF.

This clonotype appeared a single time. The chain combines TRBV4-3 with TRBJ2-7; 7 bases line up with TRBD2. The CDR3 runs to 18 residues. V lost 0 bases and J lost 1; bases outside the gene matches: 12. The germline V gene has CDR1 LGHNA and CDR2 YSLEER. Here the CDR3 reads CASSQDPMGRGESYEQYF. The CDR3 nucleotides are TGCGCCAGCAGCCAAGATCCTATGGGGAGGGGAGAGTCCTACGAGCAGTACTTC.

This clonotype was seen many times. J is TRBJ2-1 and V is TRBV3-1, with a possible D match to TRBD1 (6 bases). Germline V gene data show CDR1 as LGHDT and CDR2 as YNNKEL (reference sequence). The CDR3 spans 14 residues. V dropped 4 bases and J dropped 9 bases, with 16 bases sitting between them. The CDR3 coding sequence is TGTGCCAGCAGCCCTGCAGGGGCCCGGGGTGAGCAGTTCTTC. It encodes CASSPAGARGEQFF.

This rearrangement joins TRBV7-2 to TRBJ1-2, with D tentatively TRBD1 (5 bases). The germline V gene encodes CDR1 SGHTA and CDR2 FQGNSA. Trimming pared 3 bases from V and 4 bases from J, leaving 21 bases between. This CDR3 has 17 amino acids. The CDR3 DNA follows: TGTGCCAGCAGCTTTAGCGGGACGACCCCCAGCAGCTATGGCTACACCTTC. It encodes CASSFSGTTPSSYGYTF.

V is TRBV20-1 and J is TRBJ1-2; the match to TRBD1 covers 7 bases. CDR1 DFQATT and CDR2 SNEGSKA come from the germline V gene (reference sequence). Losses at the gene ends were 4 bases for V and 0 bases for J; bases not matched to a gene: 5. The CDR3 is 14 residues long. The CDR3 protein is CSAMPGQTNYGYTF. The DNA for the CDR3 is TGCAGTGCTATGCCGGGACAGACTAACTATGGCTACACCTTC.

This clonotype was observed a handful of times. V is TRBV11-2 and J is TRBJ2-1, with TRBD2 matching 10 bases. This CDR3 has 18 amino acids. V lost 1 base and J lost 1; bases outside the gene matches: 7. Germline CDR1 and CDR2: SGHAT and FQNNGV. CDR3 sequence (DNA): TGTGCCAGCAGCTTAGTCCGGCGACTAGCGGGTTCCTACAATGAGCAGTTCTTC. This codes for CASSLVRRLAGSYNEQFF.

The chain has TRBV20-1 and TRBJ2-7; D is unclear. Trimming stripped 3 bases from V and 0 bases from J, with 9 bases between. Germline CDR1 reads DFQATT; CDR2 reads SNEGSKA (reference sequence). The CDR3 runs to 13 residues. This CDR3 reads CSARLGSSYEQYF. The CDR3 DNA follows: TGCAGTGCTAGGCTAGGAAGCTCCTACGAGCAGTACTTC.

Concerning this clonotype: A much larger clone differs from this one at a single base, so this may be a read error. The genes are TRBV12-3 or TRBV12-4 and TRBJ1-2; no definite D call. This CDR3 comprises 14 residues. The CDR3 reads CANSSPGQTYGYTF. In DNA, the CDR3 is TGTGCCAACAGTTCCCCCGGGCAGACCTATGGCTACACCTTC.

The chain joins TRBV29-1 to TRBJ1-4, with D hard to call. CDR3 length: 13 residues. Trimming cost V 5 bases and J 5 bases, with 12 bases left between them. Germline assignment: CDR1 SQVTM and CDR2 ANQGSEA. The CDR3 sequence: CSVRTPKNEKLFF. The CDR3 region has the DNA TGCAGCGTTCGGACCCCGAAAAATGAAAAACTGTTTTTT. The variable domain in full, completed from reference TRBV29-1 and TRBJ1-4, reads SAVISQKPSRDICQRGTSLTIQCQVDSQVTMMFWYRQQPGQSLTLIATANQGSEATYESGFVIDKFPISRPNLTFSTLTVSNMSPEDSSIYLCSVRTPKNEKLFFGSGTQLSVL.

This clonotype was seen a handful of times. The V gene is TRBV20-1, the J gene TRBJ2-5; 8 bases align to TRBD2. CDR3 size: 15 residues. With 5 bases clipped from V and 4 bases from J, the junction kept 12 bases outside the gene matches. Germline V gene data show CDR1 as DFQATT and CDR2 as SNEGSKA (reference sequence). CDR3 sequence: CSAATIAGRLETQYF. Written as DNA, the CDR3 is TGCAGTGCTGCGACCATAGCGGGGAGACTAGAGACCCAGTACTTC.

As regards this clonotype: A clone one base away is much larger, so this may be a read error. V usage is TRBV5-5 and J usage is TRBJ2-7; D remains ambiguous. Germline-derived CDR1 and CDR2 are SGHKS and YYEKEE (reference sequence). Trimming removed 7 bases at V and 7 bases at J, with 18 bases between. This CDR3 is built from 13 residues. The CDR3 spells CASSRGPGYEQYF. CDR3 bases: TGTGCCAGCTCCCGAGGACCCGGATATGAGCAGTACTTC.

The CDR3 bases are TGCGCCAGCAGCCCCACTGTGACTTTATCTAACTATGGCTACACCTTC. The encoded protein is CASSPTVTLSNYGYTF. The chain joins TRBV5-1 to TRBJ1-2; D is undetermined. Deletions cut 4 bases from V and 0 bases from J, with 16 bases between. CDR1 is SGHRS, CDR2 YFSETQ, per germline. There are 16 residues in the CDR3.

The chain combines TRBV3-1 with TRBJ2-3; 9 nucleotides agree with TRBD2. The germline gives CDR1 LGHDT, CDR2 YNNKEL (reference sequence). The CDR3 spans 17 residues. V was pared by 1 base and J by 3 bases, with 8 bases of the junction left unmatched. The CDR3 sequence: CASSQGGGRARTDTQYF. CDR3 nucleotide sequence: TGTGCCAGCAGCCAAGGGGGCGGGAGGGCCAGGACAGATACGCAGTATTTT.

This clonotype came up a few times. V and J are TRBV7-9 and TRBJ2-7; no clear D. Per the germline V gene, CDR1 is SEHNR and CDR2 is FQNEAQ (reference sequence). The V end was cut by 5 bases, the J end by 0 bases, with 11 bases between. This CDR3 region has 14 residues. CDR3 in DNA: TGTGCCAGCAGCAATTCTCGGAACTCCTACGAGCAGTACTTC. It translates to CASSNSRNSYEQYF.

This clonotype was picked up a small number of times. The V gene is TRBV18, the J gene TRBJ1-4; D is possibly TRBD1 (5 bases). The germline V gene has CDR1 KGHSH and CDR2 LQKENI. The CDR3 spans 14 residues. The V end lost 3 bases, the J end lost 4 bases, and 9 bases lay between the germline ends. The CDR3 sequence: CASSPRDGNEKLFF. CDR3 bases: TGTGCCAGCTCACCTCGGGACGGTAATGAAAAACTGTTTTTT.

Regarding this clonotype: A much larger clone lies one base from this, so it may be a read error. This chain links TRBV4-3 with TRBJ2-5; D is undetermined. Germline CDR1 and CDR2: LGHNA and YSLEER. The CDR3 is made up of 18 amino acids. The V end was cut by 0 bases, the J end by 11 bases, with 28 bases between. In DNA, the CDR3 is TGCGCCAGCAGCCAAGAAGAGTCGTTTTTAAGCTCCTACAATGAGCAGTACTTC. Encoded protein: CASSQEESFLSSYNEQYF.

The chain couples TRBV9 to TRBJ2-3; D perhaps matches TRBD2 (7 bases). The CDR3 is made up of 16 amino acids. The V end lost 0 bases, the J end lost 5 bases, and 16 bases lay between the germline ends. Germline-derived CDR1 and CDR2 are SGDLS and YYNGEE. CDR3 in DNA: TGTGCCAGCAGCGTAGTGTGGGGGGGCAGTTTAGATACGCAGTATTTT. Translating gives CASSVVWGGSLDTQYF.

V usage is TRBV6-6 and J usage is TRBJ1-5; 7 bases are a match to TRBD1. Germline assignment: CDR1 MNHNY and CDR2 SVGAGI (reference sequence). V lost 2 bases and J lost 6; bases outside the gene matches: 4. CDR3 length: 14 residues. The CDR3 loop reads CASSYGQAAQPQHF. The CDR3 DNA reads TGTGCCAGCAGTTACGGACAGGCGGCTCAGCCCCAGCATTTT.

The chain couples TRBV2 to TRBJ2-1; unclear D gene. V was trimmed by 3 bases and J by 4 bases, leaving 13 bases between them. Per the germline V gene, CDR1 is SNHLY and CDR2 is FYNNEI. This CDR3 has 15 residues. CDR3 amino acids: CASSDGSARYNEQFF. CDR3 coding DNA: TGTGCCAGCAGTGACGGGTCAGCCCGATACAATGAGCAGTTCTTC.

The rearrangement links TRBV2 to TRBJ2-1; D is undetermined. This CDR3 is 13 amino acids long. Germline V gene lookup returns CDR1 SNHLY and CDR2 FYNNEI. V lost 4 bases and J 5 bases, leaving 9 bases between the germline ends. CDR3 protein: CASSGVYDNEQFF. Written as DNA, the CDR3 is TGTGCCAGCAGTGGTGTCTACGACAATGAGCAGTTCTTC.

This clonotype was observed once. The chain recombines TRBV7-3 with TRBJ2-1; 7 bases map to TRBD2. V lost 5 bases to trimming and J lost 6 bases; unmatched junction nucleotides: 7. Germline V gene data show CDR1 as SGHTA and CDR2 as FQGTGA. The CDR3 has 14 residues. The CDR3 is CASSNGLEPNEQFF. The CDR3 region has the DNA TGTGCCAGCAGCAACGGACTAGAGCCCAATGAGCAGTTCTTC.

CDR3 amino acids: CASSQDVLGWATNEKLFF. The CDR3 coding sequence is TGTGCCAGCAGCCAAGATGTCCTGGGGTGGGCAACTAATGAAAAACTGTTTTTT. The chain has TRBV4-2 and TRBJ1-4; D unresolved. Trimming took off 0 bases at V and 0 bases at J, with 14 bases between the two ends. The germline gives CDR1 LGHNA, CDR2 YNFKEQ. The CDR3 is 18 residues long.

This clonotype was picked up a small number of times. CDR3 sequence reads: CSVEAFKANYGYTF. CDR3 coding DNA: TGCAGCGTTGAGGCATTTAAAGCTAACTATGGCTACACCTTC. The chain couples TRBV29-1 to TRBJ1-2; no reliable D call. The V gene's germline CDR1 is SQVTM and CDR2 ANQGSEA. This CDR3 has 14 amino acids. V lost 3 bases and J 0 bases, leaving 11 bases between the germline ends.

The chain couples TRBV12-3 or TRBV12-4 to TRBJ2-3; 7 nucleotides line up with TRBD1. V was pared by 6 bases and J by 2 bases, with 5 bases of the junction left unmatched. This CDR3 is built from 14 residues. In DNA, the CDR3 is TGTGCCAGCAGGAGGACAGGCGCCACAGATACGCAGTATTTT. Its protein product is CASRRTGATDTQYF.

The chain joins TRBV28 to TRBJ1-2, with D possibly matching TRBD1 (5 bases). The CDR3 is made up of 12 amino acids. Trimming took 6 bases from V and 5 from J, leaving 10 bases between them. The germline CDR1 and CDR2 sequences are MDHEN and SYDVKM. The CDR3 region has the DNA TGTGCCAGCAGGGGGGGAGGATATGGCTACACCTTC. It translates to CASRGGGYGYTF.

The chain joins TRBV30 to TRBJ1-2; a weak D match, TRBD1 (5 bases). V gave up 0 bases and J gave up 3 bases, with 8 bases separating them. The germline CDR1 and CDR2 sequences are GTSNPN and SVGIG (reference sequence). CDR3 length: 13 amino acids. CDR3 in amino acids: CAWSVPRDYGYTF. The CDR3 bases are TGTGCCTGGAGTGTTCCCAGGGACTATGGCTACACCTTC.

This clonotype was counted only a few times. At one end the junction does not follow the germline gene, possibly because of a read error. V usage is TRBV7-2 and J usage is TRBJ2-7; 8 positions match TRBD2. This CDR3 region has 13 residues. Germline loops: CDR1 SGHTA, CDR2 FQGNSA. As DNA, the CDR3 is TGTGTCAGCAGCGGGGGACTCGGCGACGAGCAGTACTTC. It specifies CVSSGGLGDEQYF.

This chain uses TRBV12-3 or TRBV12-4 with TRBJ2-5; the match to TRBD2 covers 11 bases. V shed 4 bases and J 4 bases; nucleotides not matched to a gene: 2. This CDR3 comprises 14 residues. The chain's CDR3 is CASSSGLAGETQYF. The CDR3 DNA reads as TGTGCCAGCAGTTCCGGACTAGCGGGAGAGACCCAGTACTTC.

The genes are TRBV7-2 and TRBJ1-5, with 7 bases that match TRBD1. The CDR3 is 14 residues long. V dropped 5 bases and J dropped 5; count of bases not matched to a gene: 6. Germline values: CDR1 SGHTA, CDR2 FQGNSA. The CDR3 region is CASSPRGRDQPQHF. The CDR3 DNA reads as TGTGCCAGCAGCCCGAGGGGGCGCGATCAGCCCCAGCATTTT. Looking up the rest from reference TRBV7-2 and TRBJ1-5 gives the full variable domain: GAGVSQSPSNKVTEKGKDVELRCDPISGHTALYWYRQSLGQGLEFLIYFQGNSAPDKSGLPSDRFSAERTGGSVSTLTIQRTQQEDSAVYLCASSPRGRDQPQHFGDGTRLSIL.